Listed here are 10 T cell receptor beta chains from one sample, sequenced in a study of T cells in Graves' hyperthyroidism and ophthalmopathy. RNA transcripts were the template for amplifying TCR beta CDR3 regions. HTBI primers were used for first-round RT-PCR of the TCR CDR3. TCRdb re-analysed the multiplex PCR reads in MiXCR, keeping a single row per CDR3 protein. The sample shows about 560,000 distinct CDR3 sequences, roughly 14% of them seen only once. The sample consisted of blood. These TCRs come from a woman aged 30 to 39 with Graves' hyperthyroidism.

Many counts were recorded for this clonotype. J is TRBJ2-3 and V is TRBV5-1; tentative D call: TRBD1 (6 bases). Germline assignment: CDR1 SGHRS and CDR2 YFSETQ. The CDR3 has 14 residues. Trimming removed 5 bases at V and 1 base at J, with 11 bases between. The CDR3 DNA reads TGCGCCAGCAGTCAAGACAGGCGCACAGATACGCAGTATTTT. Translation: CASSQDRRTDTQYF.

J is TRBJ1-5 and V is TRBV12-5; TRBD1 matches at 11 bases. Germline CDR1 is LGHNT and CDR2 is FRNRAP. V was clipped by 5 bases and J by 5 bases; unmatched bases: 17. The CDR3 loop spans 19 amino acids. CDR3 protein: CASGPGGTGGWVSYQPQHF. The CDR3 nucleotides read TGTGCTAGTGGTCCCGGAGGGACAGGGGGTTGGGTAAGTTATCAGCCCCAGCATTTT.

This clonotype occurred many times. V usage is TRBV3-1 and J usage is TRBJ1-2; D is perhaps TRBD1 (5 bases). CDR3 length: 15 residues. Trimming shortened V by 1 base and J by 8 bases, and 17 bases separated the two germline ends. Germline CDR1 reads LGHDT; CDR2 reads YNNKEL (reference sequence). CDR3 in amino acids: CASSQGPSIGTGYTF. In nucleotides, the CDR3 is TGTGCCAGCAGCCAAGGCCCCTCAATCGGGACCGGCTACACCTTC.

There are a few counts of this clonotype. A much larger clone is a single base away; this may be a read error. This chain joins TRBV3-1 and TRBJ2-2, with TRBD2 as a possible D gene (7 bases). The germline gives CDR1 LGHDT, CDR2 YNNKEL (reference sequence). The CDR3 length is 12 residues. CDR3 amino acids: CASSQVRGGLFF. CDR3 DNA sequence: TGTGCCAGCAGCCAAGTTAGGGGGGGGCTGTTTTTT.

The chain combines TRBV6-2 or TRBV6-3 with TRBJ1-3; D gene ambiguous. This CDR3 has 16 amino acids. Germline-derived CDR1 and CDR2 are MNHEY and SVGEGT. Trimming took 2 bases from V and 2 from J, leaving 13 bases between them. The CDR3 sequence is CASSYRASTAGNTIYF. For the CDR3, the DNA is TGTGCCAGCAGTTACAGGGCCTCGACGGCTGGAAACACCATATATTTT.

Regarding this clonotype: This sequence may be a read error, since a much larger clone differs from it by one base. V gene TRBV12-3 or TRBV12-4 combines with J gene TRBJ1-1, with TRBD1 matching over 7 bases. The CDR3 loop spans 17 amino acids. This CDR3 reads CASSLGGRGGARTEASF. Here the CDR3 DNA reads TGTGCCAGCAGTTTAGGGGGTCGAGGGGGCGCGAGAACTGAAGCTTCCTTT.

This clonotype was recorded many times. The chain links TRBV10-3 to TRBJ2-7; TRBD1 matches at 7 bases. Germline loops: CDR1 ENHRY, CDR2 SYGVKD. V was clipped by 0 bases and J by 1 base; unmatched bases: 3. The CDR3 contains 15 residues. The CDR3 here is CAISESPGQSYEQYF. The CDR3 DNA reads TGTGCCATCAGTGAGTCTCCGGGACAGTCCTACGAGCAGTACTTC.

The chain is built from TRBV18 and TRBJ1-5; D remains unclear. Trimming pared 3 bases from V and 3 bases from J, leaving 12 bases between. Germline values: CDR1 KGHSH, CDR2 LQKENI. The CDR3 loop spans 15 amino acids. The CDR3 is CASSPFRGNNQPQHF. The CDR3 DNA sequence: TGTGCCAGCTCACCGTTCCGGGGTAACAATCAGCCCCAGCATTTT.

The gene calls are TRBV2 and TRBJ2-1, with no clear D. Germline CDR1 SNHLY, CDR2 FYNNEI. The CDR3 has 13 amino acids. Trimming removed 4 bases from V and 9 bases from J, with 13 bases in between. The CDR3 is CASSGARLGEQFF. The CDR3 DNA follows: TGTGCCAGCAGTGGGGCTAGATTGGGTGAGCAGTTCTTC.

This clonotype was recorded many times. The rearrangement joins TRBV29-1 to TRBJ1-2; 9 nucleotides align to TRBD1. This CDR3 is 15 amino acids long. V trimming: 1 base; J trimming: 4 bases; junction bases outside the gene matches: 7. CDR1 and CDR2 from the germline V gene are SQVTM and ANQGSEA. CDR3 protein: CSVEGGGQGIYGYTF. As DNA, the CDR3 is TGCAGCGTTGAAGGGGGAGGACAGGGGATCTATGGCTACACCTTC.